Following are 21 T cell receptor beta chains from one sample sequenced in a study of blood T cell repertoires in COVID-19. Generated by immunoSEQ multiplex PCR, the TCRdb table keeps only in-frame clones and is missing some. This table holds 100,000 to 150,000 clones, over 85% found once. The specimen sequenced was peripheral blood. The receptors were gathered from a man aged 50 to 60 with active COVID-19.

The genes are TRBV12-5 and TRBJ2-7; D is perhaps TRBD1 (6 bases). Germline lookup yields CDR1 LGHNT and CDR2 FRNRAP. This CDR3 is 15 amino acids long. Trimming left V 4 bases short and J 0 bases short, with 13 bases between. The CDR3 is CASGSTGPDSYEQYV. The CDR3 DNA reads as TGTGCTAGTGGTTCCACAGGGCCGGACTCCTACGAGCAGTACGTC.

The rearrangement links TRBV9 to TRBJ2-1; tentatively, D is TRBD1 (6 bases). The CDR3 is made up of 12 amino acids. Trimming removed 3 bases from V and 6 bases from J, with 7 bases in between. Germline assignment: CDR1 SGDLS and CDR2 YYNGEE. The CDR3 DNA reads TGTGCCAGCAGCGGGACAGCCAATGAGCAGTTCTTC. Protein sequence: CASSGTANEQFF.

Of note for this clone: This sample includes further DNA sequences coding for the same CDR3. This rearrangement joins TRBV6-5 to TRBJ1-1; 9 bases match TRBD1. The CDR3 runs to 14 residues. CDR1 is MNHEY and CDR2 is SVGAGI in the germline V gene. The trim removed 5 bases at V and 1 base at J, leaving 2 bases unmatched. The CDR3 DNA is TGTGCCAGCAGTCCGGGACAGGGGAACACTGAAGCTTTCTTT. The encoded protein is CASSPGQGNTEAFF.

Notes on this clone: Sequence at one end of the junction differs from germline and may be a read error. The rearrangement uses TRBV9 and TRBJ2-1; 7 nucleotides align to TRBD1. This CDR3 has 16 amino acids. Germline values: CDR1 SGDLS, CDR2 YYNGEE. CDR3 bases: TGTGTCAGCAGCCCAGGGGGTCCCAGCTCCTACAATGAGCAGTTCTTC. Its protein product is CVSSPGGPSSYNEQFF.

The gene calls are TRBV14 and TRBJ2-5; D may be TRBD2 (6 bases). V gave up 1 base and J gave up 5 bases, with 11 bases separating them. CDR1 and CDR2 (germline): SGHDN, FVKESK. CDR3 length: 14 residues. CDR3 DNA sequence: TGTGCCAGCAGCCAAGTAGGACTAAGGGAGACCCAGTACTTC. Translating it yields CASSQVGLRETQYF.

Turning to this clone: Other DNA sequences in this specimen translate into the identical CDR3. The chain combines TRBV4-1 with TRBJ1-5; 10 bases fit TRBD1. CDR1 MGHRA and CDR2 YSYEKL come from the germline V gene. V lost 1 base, J lost 10 bases, and 13 bases stayed unmatched. CDR3 size: 17 residues. This CDR3 reads CASSQASLTGGRQPQHF. The CDR3 DNA follows: TGCGCCAGCAGCCAAGCATCATTGACAGGGGGCCGGCAACCCCAGCATTTT.

This sequence joins TRBV5-1 and TRBJ1-1; D is perhaps TRBD1 (5 bases). V gave up 2 bases and J gave up 1 base, with 6 bases separating them. Germline values: CDR1 SGHRS, CDR2 YFSETQ. The CDR3 runs to 13 residues. The CDR3 DNA reads as TGCGCCAGCAGCTTTGACAGGAACACTGAAGCTTTCTTT. Translating it yields CASSFDRNTEAFF.

The rearrangement joins TRBV6-5 to TRBJ1-6; D is perhaps TRBD1 (6 bases). The CDR3 is 14 residues long. CDR1 and CDR2 (germline): MNHEY, SVGAGI. Trimming cost V 7 bases and J 5 bases, with 12 bases left between them. CDR3 residues: CASKRNRDNSPLHF. The CDR3 bases are TGTGCCAGCAAGAGGAACAGGGATAATTCACCCCTCCACTTT.

The V call is TRBV5-6, the J call TRBJ2-5; TRBD2 might be the D (6 bases). Germline loops: CDR1 SGHDT, CDR2 YYEEEE. The CDR3 spans 16 residues. Deletions cut 2 bases from V and 5 bases from J, with 19 bases between. CDR3 in amino acids: CASSFFDPGVGETQYF. The CDR3 DNA is TGTGCCAGCAGCTTTTTTGATCCGGGAGTAGGGGAGACCCAGTACTTC.

J is TRBJ2-6 and V is TRBV5-8; 8 bases match TRBD1. V shed 1 base, J shed 4 bases, and the junction held 4 bases outside the gene matches. The CDR3 consists of 16 residues. Germline V gene data show CDR1 as SGHTS and CDR2 as YDEGEE. The DNA of the CDR3 is TGTGCCAGCAGCTTGAGACAGGGGTACGGGGCCAACGTCCTGACTTTC. Translating it yields CASSLRQGYGANVLTF.

The V and J genes are TRBV19 and TRBJ2-1; TRBD2 aligns across 10 bases. The CDR3 spans 15 residues. With V trimmed by 7 bases and J by 10 bases, 13 bases remained unmatched. The germline gives CDR1 LNHDA, CDR2 SQIVND (reference sequence). The DNA of the CDR3 is TGTGCCAGTACCCCCCGGCAGCGGGGGGGCCCCGAGCAGTTCTTC. This codes for CASTPRQRGGPEQFF. The full variable domain, in which reference TRBV19 and TRBJ2-1 provide the parts outside the CDR3, is DGGITQSPKYLFRKEGQNVTLSCEQNLNHDAMYWYRQDPGQGLRLIYYSQIVNDFQKGDIAEGYSVSREKKESFPLTVTSAQKNPTAFYLCASTPRQRGGPEQFFGPGTRLTVL.

The table lists this clone with a few counts. This rearrangement joins TRBV29-1 to TRBJ1-1; the D is unclear. Germline lookup yields CDR1 SQVTM and CDR2 ANQGSEA. Trimming cost V 5 bases and J 1 base, with 5 bases left between them. The CDR3 is 11 residues long. The CDR3 DNA follows: TGCAGCGTTCGGGAGAACACTGAAGCTTTCTTT. It encodes CSVRENTEAFF.

The chain combines TRBV10-3 with TRBJ1-6; no clear D. CDR1 is ENHRY and CDR2 is SYGVKD in the germline V gene. The CDR3 is 14 amino acids. Trimming took 2 bases from V and 7 from J, leaving 9 bases between them. CDR3 nucleotide sequence: TGTGCCATCAGTGAGGAGGGAAAGAATTCACCCCTCCACTTT. Translated, it gives CAISEEGKNSPLHF.

This rearrangement joins TRBV6-1 to TRBJ2-1; 9 bases are shared with TRBD2. Germline CDR1 and CDR2: MNHNS and SASEGT. The J segment lost 4 bases and the V segment lost 2 bases, leaving 3 bases of the junction unmatched. The CDR3 covers 15 residues. The CDR3 region has the DNA TGTGCCAGCAGTGAACAGCGGGGGGTTTACAATGAGCAGTTCTTC. Translating gives CASSEQRGVYNEQFF.

This clone appeared a single time. CDR3 in amino acids: CASSLALRSAQETQYF. The CDR3 DNA reads as TGTGCCAGCAGCTTGGCGCTGCGGTCCGCACAAGAGACCCAGTACTTC. This rearrangement joins TRBV5-5 to TRBJ2-5; D unresolved. This CDR3 is 16 amino acids long. The V end was cut by 0 bases, the J end by 2 bases, with 14 bases between. CDR1 and CDR2 from the germline V gene are SGHKS and YYEKEE (reference sequence).

V is TRBV5-3 and J is TRBJ1-1; 10 nucleotides align to TRBD1. TRBV5-3 is an open reading frame whose function is uncertain. The CDR3 is 15 amino acids. V lost 4 bases and J lost 0; bases outside the gene matches: 3. The CDR3 sequence: CARSRTGGMNTEAFF. CDR3 nucleotide sequence: TGTGCCAGAAGCCGGACAGGGGGGATGAACACTGAAGCTTTCTTT.

The DNA for the CDR3 is TGTGCCGGAACCCTTCCGGGACAGATCTATGGCTACACCTTC. This translates into CAGTLPGQIYGYTF. This chain connects TRBV30 to TRBJ1-2; 7 bases fit TRBD1. Germline assignment: CDR1 GTSNPN and CDR2 SVGIG (reference sequence). The V and J ends lost 8 bases and 4 bases, in that order; junction bases with no gene match: 13. The CDR3 extends over 14 amino acids.

V is TRBV7-4 and J is TRBJ2-7; D is possibly TRBD2 (6 bases). Germline CDR1 is SGHVT and CDR2 is SQSDAQ. CDR3 length equals 17 residues. Trimming shortened V by 4 bases and J by 0 bases, and 19 bases separated the two germline ends. The CDR3 region is CASSWAGGMGISYEQYF. The CDR3 bases are TGTGCCAGCAGCTGGGCAGGCGGGATGGGGATCTCCTACGAGCAGTACTTC. The full variable domain, rest sourced from reference TRBV7-4 and TRBJ2-7, is GAGVSQSPRYKVAKRGRDVALRCDSISGHVTLYWYRQTLGQGSEVLTYSQSDAQRDKSGRPSGRFSAERPERSVSTLKIQRTEQGDSAVYLCASSWAGGMGISYEQYFGPGTRLTVT.

The V and J genes are TRBV6-2 or TRBV6-3 and TRBJ1-6; perhaps TRBD1 as D (5 bases). V shed 0 bases and J shed 10 bases, with 10 bases lying between them. The CDR3 has 14 amino acids. Germline assignment: CDR1 MNHEY and CDR2 SVGEGT. The CDR3 reads CASSYSGVNSPLHF. DNA for the CDR3: TGTGCCAGCAGTTACTCAGGGGTCAACTCACCCCTCCACTTT.

V is TRBV11-2 and J is TRBJ2-3, with TRBD2 matching 12 bases. Germline CDR1 reads SGHAT; CDR2 reads FQNNGV. V shed 5 bases and J 6 bases; nucleotides not matched to a gene: 6. This CDR3 has 15 residues. The CDR3 nucleotides are TGTGCCAGCAGCCTGACTAGCGGGGGTAAGGATACGCAGTATTTT. Translating gives CASSLTSGGKDTQYF.

The V and J genes are TRBV12-3 or TRBV12-4 and TRBJ2-7, with 7 bases lining up with TRBD1. The length of the CDR3 is 12 residues. The junction had 6 bases not matched to a gene; V was cut back by 6 bases and J by 7 bases. CDR3 sequence: CASRPDREEQYF. The DNA of the CDR3 is TGTGCCAGCAGACCTGACAGGGAAGAGCAGTACTTC.